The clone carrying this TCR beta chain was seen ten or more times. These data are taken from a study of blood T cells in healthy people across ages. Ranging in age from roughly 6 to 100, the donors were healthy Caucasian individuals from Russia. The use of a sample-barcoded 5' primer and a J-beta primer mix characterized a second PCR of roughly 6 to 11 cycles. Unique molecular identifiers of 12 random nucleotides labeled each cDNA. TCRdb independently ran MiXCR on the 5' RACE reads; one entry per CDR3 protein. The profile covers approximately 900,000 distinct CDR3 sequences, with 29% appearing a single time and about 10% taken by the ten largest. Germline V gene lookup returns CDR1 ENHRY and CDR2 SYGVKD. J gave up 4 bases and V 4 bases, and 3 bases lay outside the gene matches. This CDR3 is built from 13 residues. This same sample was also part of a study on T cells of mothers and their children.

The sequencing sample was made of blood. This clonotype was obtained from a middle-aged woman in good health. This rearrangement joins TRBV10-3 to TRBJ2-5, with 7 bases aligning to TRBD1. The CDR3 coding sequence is TGTGCCATCAGTGGCCGGACAGGAGAGACCCAGTACTTC. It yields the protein CAISGRTGETQYF.